This TCR beta chain comes out of a study of T-cell reconstitution after alpha-beta-depleted transplantation in children. Researchers prepared the TCRbeta library using unique molecular identifiers, the study reports. MiXCR was run by TCRdb on the PCR reads, yielding one entry per CDR3 protein. The sample lists hundreds of thousands of distinct CDR3 sequences; approximately 15% were seen once. This clonotype has ten or more counts. The TCR was taken from a human donor who donated a stem cell graft to a child with acute myeloid leukemia. Sample: PBMCs from the stem cell graft donor, taken from the stem cell graft.

The CDR3: CASNLQGGAEETQYF. The CDR3 region has the DNA TGTGCCAGCAACCTACAAGGGGGGGCAGAAGAGACCCAGTACTTC. This chain uses TRBV12-3 or TRBV12-4 with TRBJ2-5, with TRBD2 as a possible D gene (7 bases). This CDR3 spans 15 amino acids. V lost 7 bases, J lost 3 bases, and 18 bases lay in between.